These T cell receptor beta chains were read from a single sample in a study of regulatory T cells in long-lasting Graves disease. TCRdb passed the multiplex PCR reads through MiXCR, listing each CDR3 protein once. The data contain about 350,000 distinct CDR3 sequences, around 15% of them seen just once; the ten biggest clones take up about 27%. The same data also contributed to another study, on T cells in Graves' hyperthyroidism and ophthalmopathy.

Sequencing used peripheral blood mononuclear cells (PBMCs), obtained at new diagnosis, from a patient treated with antithyroid drugs. The receptors originated from a man between 40 and 49 years old with Graves disease. CDR3s include the opening cysteine and the closing phenylalanine or tryptophan. The D gene is left open where the match is weak. Only some rows state a clone size, as once, few, many or a class for expanded clones.

V: TRBV2
D: -
J: TRBJ2-1
size: many
CDR3: CASRGGYNEQFF
DNA: TGTGCCAGCCGAGGGGGGTACAATGAGCAGTTCTTC

V: TRBV2
D: -
J: TRBJ1-1
size: many
CDR3: CASSDNVNTEAFF
DNA: TGTGCCAGCAGTGATAACGTGAACACTGAAGCTTTCTTT

V: TRBV5-6
D: -
J: TRBJ1-6
size: many
CDR3: CASSLALGVNSPLHF
DNA: TGTGCCAGCAGCTTGGCCTTGGGAGTTAATTCACCCCTCCACTTT

V: TRBV20-1
D: TRBD2
J: TRBJ2-7
size: many
CDR3: CSALILTSGGAVF
DNA: TGCAGTGCTCTGATTTTGACTAGCGGGGGGGCGGTCTTC

V: TRBV18
D: -
J: TRBJ2-7
size: many
CDR3: CASSPAEKGEQYF
DNA: TGTGCCAGCTCACCTGCAGAAAAGGGCGAGCAGTACTTC

V: TRBV2
D: -
J: TRBJ1-5
size: few
CDR3: CASVSLWGQPQHF
DNA: TGTGCCAGCGTATCCCTATGGGGGCAGCCCCAGCATTTT

V: TRBV5-1
D: -
J: TRBJ2-1
size: many
CDR3: CASSANSDSYNEQFF
DNA: TGCGCCAGCAGCGCCAACAGTGATTCCTACAATGAGCAGTTCTTC

V: TRBV10-3
D: -
J: TRBJ1-1
size: -
CDR3: CASRRDANTEAFF
DNA: TGTGCCAGCCGCAGGGACGCGAACACTGAAGCTTTCTTT

V: TRBV18
D: TRBD2
J: TRBJ2-1
size: many
CDR3: CASSPRLAGDNEQFF
DNA: TGTGCCAGCTCACCGCGCCTAGCGGGGGACAATGAGCAGTTCTTC

V: TRBV11-2
D: TRBD1
J: TRBJ1-2
size: -
CDR3: CASSSGTGVGYTF
DNA: TGTGCCAGCAGCTCCGGGACAGGGGTTGGCTACACCTTC

V: TRBV28
D: -
J: TRBJ1-3
size: many
CDR3: CASRPPGGVRAGNTIYF
DNA: TGTGCCAGCAGGCCACCGGGGGGTGTCAGGGCAGGAAACACCATATATTTT

V: TRBV28
D: -
J: TRBJ1-2
size: many
CDR3: CASSYPYDTALVGGYTF
DNA: TGTGCCAGCAGCTACCCTTACGACACAGCTCTCGTCGGTGGCTACACCTTC

V: TRBV9
D: TRBD1
J: TRBJ1-5
size: few
CDR3: CASSVGTGDLGQPQHF
DNA: TGTGCCAGCAGCGTAGGCACAGGGGACCTTGGTCAGCCCCAGCATTTT

V: TRBV6-2/TRBV6-3
D: -
J: TRBJ2-7
size: many
CDR3: CASSNDRYEQYF
DNA: TGTGCCAGCAGCAACGACAGGTACGAGCAGTACTTC

V: TRBV5-1
D: -
J: TRBJ2-2
size: few
CDR3: CASRLDWSGELFF
DNA: TGCGCCAGCAGACTAGACTGGAGCGGGGAGCTGTTTTTT

V: TRBV30
D: -
J: TRBJ2-7
size: many
CDR3: CAWQGLYEQYF
DNA: TGTGCCTGGCAGGGACTCTACGAGCAGTACTTC

V: TRBV2
D: -
J: TRBJ2-1
size: many
CDR3: CASSEGRGRGINEQFF
DNA: TGTGCCAGCAGTGAAGGCCGCGGCAGGGGCATCAATGAGCAGTTCTTC

V: TRBV20-1
D: TRBD1
J: TRBJ1-5
size: -
CDR3: CSARRVTGGHQPQHF
DNA: TGCAGTGCTAGGAGGGTAACAGGGGGTCATCAGCCCCAGCATTTT

V: TRBV7-9
D: TRBD1
J: TRBJ2-3
size: many
CDR3: CASSSDRGTDTQYF
DNA: TGTGCCAGCAGCTCAGACAGGGGCACAGATACGCAGTATTTT

V: TRBV24-1
D: -
J: TRBJ1-2
size: many
CDR3: CATSDTGQGGYTF
DNA: TGTGCCACCAGTGATACCGGGCAAGGAGGCTACACCTTC

V: TRBV6-2/TRBV6-3
D: -
J: TRBJ1-1
size: many
CDR3: CASKGLRGAGGAFF
DNA: TGTGCCAGCAAGGGCCTTCGGGGGGCCGGTGGAGCTTTCTTT

V: TRBV28
D: TRBD2
J: TRBJ2-1
size: -
CDR3: CASSRLAGSKEQFF
DNA: TGTGCCAGCAGTAGGCTAGCGGGGTCCAAGGAGCAGTTCTTC

V: TRBV18
D: TRBD1
J: TRBJ2-3
size: many
CDR3: CASSRDRQSSTQYF
DNA: TGTGCCAGCTCACGGGACAGGCAGAGTAGTACGCAGTATTTT

V: TRBV9
D: -
J: TRBJ2-1
size: few
CDR3: CASSPREGAYNEQFF
DNA: TGTGCCAGCAGCCCAAGGGAGGGGGCCTACAATGAGCAGTTCTTC

V: TRBV10-3
D: -
J: TRBJ2-1
size: few
CDR3: CATNGGRGEQFF
DNA: TGTGCCACCAACGGAGGGCGGGGTGAGCAGTTCTTC

V: TRBV7-2
D: TRBD2
J: TRBJ2-2
size: many
CDR3: CASSSRRGGLGELFF
DNA: TGTGCCAGCAGCTCTAGGAGGGGAGGGCTCGGGGAGCTGTTTTTT

V: TRBV6-2/TRBV6-3
D: -
J: TRBJ2-7
size: few
CDR3: CASSYHPRAQSYEQYF
DNA: TGTGCCAGCAGTTATCACCCACGAGCGCAGTCCTACGAGCAGTACTTC

V: TRBV7-2
D: -
J: TRBJ1-2
size: -
CDR3: CASSLSNRPRWGYTF
DNA: TGTGCCAGCAGCTTAAGTAACAGGCCAAGATGGGGCTACACCTTC

V: TRBV19
D: -
J: TRBJ2-1
size: few
CDR3: CASSLQVYNEQFF
DNA: TGTGCCAGTAGTCTCCAGGTTTACAATGAGCAGTTCTTC

V: TRBV12-3/TRBV12-4
D: -
J: TRBJ1-5
size: many
CDR3: CASSRRGLRGNQPQHF
DNA: TGTGCCAGCAGTAGACGGGGACTGCGGGGGAATCAGCCCCAGCATTTT

V: TRBV5-1
D: -
J: TRBJ2-1
size: many
CDR3: CASSLAGQGYNEQFF
DNA: TGTGCCAGCAGCTTGGCGGGCCAGGGCTACAATGAGCAGTTCTTC

V: TRBV6-1
D: -
J: TRBJ2-1
size: many
CDR3: CASSSPGRSPFF
DNA: TGTGCCAGCAGTAGTCCGGGCCGAAGTCCGTTCTTC

V: TRBV7-2
D: TRBD2
J: TRBJ2-7
size: many
CDR3: CASSFSGGALSYF
DNA: TGTGCCAGCAGCTTTAGCGGGGGGGCTTTATCGTACTTC

V: TRBV20-1
D: TRBD2
J: TRBJ2-5
size: many
CDR3: CSAPSLAGGGETQYF
DNA: TGCAGTGCTCCATCACTAGCGGGGGGCGGGGAGACCCAGTACTTC

V: TRBV3-1
D: -
J: TRBJ2-3
size: many
CDR3: CASSQDQGGYTDTQYF
DNA: TGTGCCAGCAGCCAAGATCAGGGGGGGTACACAGATACGCAGTATTTT

V: TRBV12-3/TRBV12-4
D: -
J: TRBJ2-2
size: many
CDR3: CASRAVARTGELFF
DNA: TGTGCCAGCAGGGCGGTGGCGCGCACCGGGGAGCTGTTTTTT

V: TRBV19
D: -
J: TRBJ1-5
size: few
CDR3: CASSPYFRLNQPQHF
DNA: TGTGCCAGTAGTCCCTACTTCAGACTCAATCAGCCCCAGCATTTT

V: TRBV12-3/TRBV12-4
D: -
J: TRBJ1-4
size: -
CDR3: CASSSRGGDEKLFF
DNA: TGTGCCAGCAGTTCCAGGGGCGGGGATGAAAAACTGTTTTTT

V: TRBV27
D: -
J: TRBJ2-5
size: many
CDR3: CASSLSGTYYGGQYF
DNA: TGTGCCAGCAGTTTATCCGGGACTTATTACGGTGGCCAGTACTTC

V: TRBV6-1
D: -
J: TRBJ2-1
size: many
CDR3: CASSEARGTPNNEQFF
DNA: TGTGCCAGCAGTGAAGCTAGGGGGACACCTAACAATGAGCAGTTCTTC

V: TRBV2
D: -
J: TRBJ1-5
size: many
CDR3: CASSETHSNQPQHF
DNA: TGTGCCAGCAGTGAAACCCATAGCAATCAGCCCCAGCATTTT

V: TRBV10-3
D: -
J: TRBJ1-5
size: many
CDR3: CAISQGRDQPQHF
DNA: TGTGCCATCAGCCAGGGGCGCGATCAGCCCCAGCATTTT

V: TRBV7-7
D: TRBD1
J: TRBJ2-2
size: -
CDR3: CASSLRTGRGTGELFF
DNA: TGTGCCAGCAGCTTACGGACAGGGCGGGGCACCGGGGAGCTGTTTTTT

V: TRBV28
D: TRBD1
J: TRBJ1-3
size: many
CDR3: CASSFHPGTASGNTIYF
DNA: TGTGCCAGCAGTTTCCACCCCGGGACAGCCTCTGGAAACACCATATATTTT

V: TRBV30
D: -
J: TRBJ1-1
size: many
CDR3: CAWTLPEREAFF
DNA: TGTGCCTGGACCCTACCGGAGAGGGAGGCTTTCTTT

V: TRBV28
D: TRBD1
J: TRBJ1-5
size: -
CDR3: CASSFQDREDQPQHF
DNA: TGTGCCAGCAGTTTTCAAGACAGGGAAGACCAGCCCCAGCATTTT

V: TRBV3-1
D: TRBD2
J: TRBJ2-3
size: many
CDR3: CASSQAGGNTDTQYF
DNA: TGTGCCAGCAGCCAGGCGGGGGGAAACACAGATACGCAGTATTTT

V: TRBV2
D: -
J: TRBJ2-2
size: -
CDR3: CASSEVGITGELFF
DNA: TGTGCCAGCAGTGAAGTGGGGATAACCGGGGAGCTGTTTTTT

V: TRBV30
D: -
J: TRBJ2-7
size: few
CDR3: CASHSLLEGYEQYF
DNA: TGTGCCTCCCATTCCCTCCTAGAGGGGTACGAGCAGTACTTC

V: TRBV5-6
D: -
J: TRBJ1-6
size: many
CDR3: CASSLHGSPLHF
DNA: TGTGCCAGCAGCTTACACGGTTCACCCCTCCACTTT

V: TRBV30
D: -
J: TRBJ1-1
size: many
CDR3: CAWRMNTEAFF
DNA: TGTGCCTGGAGAATGAACACTGAAGCTTTCTTT

V: TRBV15
D: -
J: TRBJ1-1
size: many
CDR3: CATSRDTALNTEAFF
DNA: TGTGCCACCAGCAGAGATACAGCACTGAACACTGAAGCTTTCTTT

V: TRBV20-1
D: -
J: TRBJ1-4
size: -
CDR3: CSAAAGGGEKLFF
DNA: TGCAGTGCTGCGGCGGGCGGGGGTGAAAAACTGTTTTTT

V: TRBV5-1
D: -
J: TRBJ2-7
size: many
CDR3: CASSGQGPREQYF
DNA: TGCGCCAGCAGTGGGCAGGGGCCTCGGGAGCAGTACTTC

V: TRBV7-3
D: TRBD2
J: TRBJ2-3
size: many
CDR3: CASSLNWRGVSDTQYF
DNA: TGTGCCAGCAGCTTAAACTGGCGGGGGGTGTCAGATACGCAGTATTTT

V: TRBV7-2
D: TRBD1
J: TRBJ2-3
size: many
CDR3: CASSLDVGQVTDTQYF
DNA: TGTGCCAGCAGCTTAGATGTGGGACAGGTCACAGATACGCAGTATTTT

V: TRBV2
D: TRBD1
J: TRBJ2-7
size: few
CDR3: CASSDPTGVDYEQYF
DNA: TGTGCCAGCAGTGATCCGACAGGGGTAGACTACGAGCAGTACTTC

V: TRBV28
D: -
J: TRBJ2-5
size: many
CDR3: CASRWGAGIETQYF
DNA: TGTGCCTCCCGCTGGGGGGCCGGTATAGAGACCCAGTACTTC

V: TRBV28
D: -
J: TRBJ2-5
size: many
CDR3: CASSWTGRIQYF
DNA: TGTGCCAGCAGCTGGACTGGGAGAATCCAGTACTTC

V: TRBV28
D: -
J: TRBJ1-6
size: few
CDR3: CASGTAPYNSPLHF
DNA: TGTGCCAGCGGAACGGCCCCCTATAATTCACCCCTCCACTTT